This TCR beta chain was documented in a study of beta chain features in type 1 diabetes. Study-wide points: For Type 1 diabetes patients, all four CD4+ subsets carried TCRB CDR3s that were moderately but significantly shorter.

Germline lookup yields CDR1 SGHRS and CDR2 YFSETQ. V was clipped by 5 bases and J by 1 base, with 9 bases between them. This CDR3 has 13 amino acids. The table lists this clone with a few counts. Antigen unknown. Every isolated RNA sample was fully reverse transcribed, so sequencing captured expressed TCRB transcripts. Only in-frame clones appear in the TCRdb table, and some are missing; sequencing was by immunoSEQ multiplex PCR. The sample holds roughly 150,000 clones; 9% to 10% are singletons and the top ten take 0.65% to 0.9%. Sorting of CD4+ naive, central memory, regulatory and stem cell-like memory cells was performed via CD45RO/CCR7/CD25/CD127/CD95/CD27.

The sequenced sample consisted of central memory CD4+ T cells from blood. This chain links TRBV5-1 with TRBJ2-5; D might be TRBD2 (6 bases). The sequence came from a woman aged 25 to 39 with type 1 diabetes. The CDR3 coding sequence is TGCGCCAGCAGGCTAGCGACCCAAGAGACCCAGTACTTC. It translates to CASRLATQETQYF.